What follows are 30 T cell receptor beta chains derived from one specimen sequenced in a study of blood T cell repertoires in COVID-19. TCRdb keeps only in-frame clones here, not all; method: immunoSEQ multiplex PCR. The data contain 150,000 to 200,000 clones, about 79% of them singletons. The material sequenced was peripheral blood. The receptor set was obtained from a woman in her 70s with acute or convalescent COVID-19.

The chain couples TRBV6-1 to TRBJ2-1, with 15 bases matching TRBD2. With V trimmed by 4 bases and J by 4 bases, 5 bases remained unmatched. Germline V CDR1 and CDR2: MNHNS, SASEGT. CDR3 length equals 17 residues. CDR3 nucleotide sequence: TGTGCCAGCAGTGGGACTAGCGGGAGGGCTTTGTACAATGAGCAGTTCTTC. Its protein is CASSGTSGRALYNEQFF.

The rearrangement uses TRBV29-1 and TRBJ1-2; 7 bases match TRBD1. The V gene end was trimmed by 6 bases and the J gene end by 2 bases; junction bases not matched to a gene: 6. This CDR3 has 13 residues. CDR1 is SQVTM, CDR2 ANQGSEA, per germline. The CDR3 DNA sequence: TGCAGCGTCTCGTCAGGGGGAAACTATGGCTACACCTTC. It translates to CSVSSGGNYGYTF. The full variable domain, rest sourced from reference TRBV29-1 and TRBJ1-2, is SAVISQKPSRDICQRGTSLTIQCQVDSQVTMMFWYRQQPGQSLTLIATANQGSEATYESGFVIDKFPISRPNLTFSTLTVSNMSPEDSSIYLCSVSSGGNYGYTFGSGTRLTVV.

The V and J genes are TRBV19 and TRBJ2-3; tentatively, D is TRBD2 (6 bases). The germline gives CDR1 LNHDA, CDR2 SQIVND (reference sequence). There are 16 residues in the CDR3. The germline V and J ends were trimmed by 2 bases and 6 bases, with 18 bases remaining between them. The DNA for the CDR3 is TGTGCCAGTAGTATATCCTGGACCGGGGGTTCGGATACGCAGTATTTT. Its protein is CASSISWTGGSDTQYF.

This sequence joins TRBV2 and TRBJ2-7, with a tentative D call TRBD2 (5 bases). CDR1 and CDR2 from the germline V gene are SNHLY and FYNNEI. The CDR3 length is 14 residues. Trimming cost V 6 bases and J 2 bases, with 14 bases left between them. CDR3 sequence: CASRSGISTYEQYF. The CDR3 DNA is TGTGCCAGCAGATCGGGGATTTCGACCTACGAGCAGTACTTC.

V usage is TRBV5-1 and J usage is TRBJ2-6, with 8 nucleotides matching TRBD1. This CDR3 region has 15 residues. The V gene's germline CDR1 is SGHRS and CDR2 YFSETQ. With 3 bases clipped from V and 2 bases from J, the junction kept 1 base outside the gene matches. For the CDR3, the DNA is TGCGCCAGCAGCTCACAGGGGGCTGGGGCCAACGTCCTGACTTTC. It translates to CASSSQGAGANVLTF.

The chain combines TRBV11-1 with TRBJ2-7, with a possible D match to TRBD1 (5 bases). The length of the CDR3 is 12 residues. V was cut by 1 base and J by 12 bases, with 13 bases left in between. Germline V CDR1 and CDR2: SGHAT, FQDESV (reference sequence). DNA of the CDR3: TGTGCCAGCAGCTTAGTAGGGGCCAGGCTGTACTTC. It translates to CASSLVGARLYF.

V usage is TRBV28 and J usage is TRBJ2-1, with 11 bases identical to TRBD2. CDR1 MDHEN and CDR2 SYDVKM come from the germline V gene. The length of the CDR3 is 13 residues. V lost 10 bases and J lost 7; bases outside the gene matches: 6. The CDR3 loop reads CATWGLAENEQFF. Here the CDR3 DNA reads TGTGCCACCTGGGGACTAGCGGAGAATGAGCAGTTCTTC. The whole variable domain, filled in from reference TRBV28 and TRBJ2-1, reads DVKVTQSSRYLVKRTGEKVFLECVQDMDHENMFWYRQDPGLGLRLIYFSYDVKMKEKGDIPEGYSVSREKKERFSLILESASTNQTSMYLCATWGLAENEQFFGPGTRLTVL.

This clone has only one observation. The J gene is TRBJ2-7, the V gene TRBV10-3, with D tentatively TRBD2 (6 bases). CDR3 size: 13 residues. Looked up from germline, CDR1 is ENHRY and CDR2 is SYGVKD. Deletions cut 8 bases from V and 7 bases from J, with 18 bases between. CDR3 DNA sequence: TGTGCCATCGGGGAGCGGGCTCTTGGGGAGCAGTACTTC. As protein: CAIGERALGEQYF.

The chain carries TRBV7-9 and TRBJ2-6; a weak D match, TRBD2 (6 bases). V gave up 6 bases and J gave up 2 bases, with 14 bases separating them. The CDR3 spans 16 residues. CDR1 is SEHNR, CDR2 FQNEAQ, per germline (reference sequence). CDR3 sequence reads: CASRNEAGAGANVLTF. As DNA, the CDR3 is TGTGCCAGCAGGAATGAAGCGGGTGCTGGGGCCAACGTCCTGACTTTC.

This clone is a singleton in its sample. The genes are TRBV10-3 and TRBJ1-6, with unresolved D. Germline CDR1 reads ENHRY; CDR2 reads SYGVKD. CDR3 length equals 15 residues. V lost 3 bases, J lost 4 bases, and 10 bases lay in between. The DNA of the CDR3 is TGTGCCATCAGTGAACGAGCGTCTTATAATTCACCCCTCCACTTT. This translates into CAISERASYNSPLHF.

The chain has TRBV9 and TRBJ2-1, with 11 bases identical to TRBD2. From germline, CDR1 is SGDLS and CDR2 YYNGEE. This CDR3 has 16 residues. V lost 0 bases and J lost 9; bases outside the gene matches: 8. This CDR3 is CASSVGSSGRPGEQFF. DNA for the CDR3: TGTGCCAGCAGCGTAGGGTCTAGCGGGAGGCCGGGTGAGCAGTTCTTC.

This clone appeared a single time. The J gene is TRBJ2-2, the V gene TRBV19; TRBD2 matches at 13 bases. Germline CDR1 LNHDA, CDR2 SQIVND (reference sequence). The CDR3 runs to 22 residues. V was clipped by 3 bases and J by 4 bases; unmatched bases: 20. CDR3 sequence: CASSIGPDGTSGEGLLTGELFF. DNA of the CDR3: TGTGCCAGTAGTATCGGCCCAGACGGGACTAGCGGGGAGGGCCTTCTCACCGGGGAGCTGTTTTTT.

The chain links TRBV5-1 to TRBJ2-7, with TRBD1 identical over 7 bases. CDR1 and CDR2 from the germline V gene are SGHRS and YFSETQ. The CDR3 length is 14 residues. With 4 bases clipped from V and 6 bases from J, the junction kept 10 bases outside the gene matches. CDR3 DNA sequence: TGCGCCAGCAGCCTAGCCGACAGGGCTACCGAGCAGTACTTC. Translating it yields CASSLADRATEQYF.

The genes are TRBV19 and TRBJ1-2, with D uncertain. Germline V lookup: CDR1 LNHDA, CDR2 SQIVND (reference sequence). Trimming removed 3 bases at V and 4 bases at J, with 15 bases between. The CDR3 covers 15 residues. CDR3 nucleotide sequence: TGTGCCAGTAGTATTTTTGGGAGTCTCACCTATGGCTACACCTTC. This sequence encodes CASSIFGSLTYGYTF.

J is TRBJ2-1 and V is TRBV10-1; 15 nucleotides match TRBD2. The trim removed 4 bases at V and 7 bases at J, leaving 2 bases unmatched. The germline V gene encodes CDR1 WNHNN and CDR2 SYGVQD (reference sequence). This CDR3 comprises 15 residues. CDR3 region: CASSGTSGRANEQFF. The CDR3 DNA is TGCGCCAGCAGTGGGACTAGCGGGAGGGCTAATGAGCAGTTCTTC.

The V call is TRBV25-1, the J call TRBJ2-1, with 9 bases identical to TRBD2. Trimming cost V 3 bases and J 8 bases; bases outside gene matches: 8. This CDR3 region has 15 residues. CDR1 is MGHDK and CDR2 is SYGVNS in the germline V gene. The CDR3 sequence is CASSDSGTSWDEQFF. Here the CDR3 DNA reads TGTGCCAGCAGTGATTCTGGGACTAGCTGGGATGAGCAGTTCTTC.

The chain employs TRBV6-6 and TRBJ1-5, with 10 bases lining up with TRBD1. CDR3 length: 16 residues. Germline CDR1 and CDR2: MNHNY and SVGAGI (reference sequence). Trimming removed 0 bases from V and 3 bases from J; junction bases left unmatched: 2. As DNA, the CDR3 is TGTGCCAGCAGTTACTCGGGACAGGGGTCCAATCAGCCCCAGCATTTT. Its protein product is CASSYSGQGSNQPQHF.

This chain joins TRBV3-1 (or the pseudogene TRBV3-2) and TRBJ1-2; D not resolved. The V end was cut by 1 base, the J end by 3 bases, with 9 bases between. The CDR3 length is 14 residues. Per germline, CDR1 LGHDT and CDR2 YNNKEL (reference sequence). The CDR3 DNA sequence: TGTGCCAGCAGCCAAGTGGGCAGCTACTATGGCTACACCTTC. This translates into CASSQVGSYYGYTF.

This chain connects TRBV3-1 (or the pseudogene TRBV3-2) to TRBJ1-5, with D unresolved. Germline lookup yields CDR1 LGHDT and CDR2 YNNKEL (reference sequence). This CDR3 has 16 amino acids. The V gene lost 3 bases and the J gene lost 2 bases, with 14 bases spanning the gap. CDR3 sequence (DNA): TGTGCCAGCAGCCACTCCGGGGTCCGGGGCAATCAGCCCCAGCATTTT. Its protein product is CASSHSGVRGNQPQHF.

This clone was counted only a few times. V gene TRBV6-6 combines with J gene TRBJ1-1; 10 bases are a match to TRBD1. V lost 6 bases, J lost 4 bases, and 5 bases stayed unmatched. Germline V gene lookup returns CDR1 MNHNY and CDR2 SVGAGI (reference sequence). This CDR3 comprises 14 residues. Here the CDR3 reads CASRDRGVGTEAFF. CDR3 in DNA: TGTGCCAGCAGGGACAGGGGGGTGGGCACTGAAGCTTTCTTT.

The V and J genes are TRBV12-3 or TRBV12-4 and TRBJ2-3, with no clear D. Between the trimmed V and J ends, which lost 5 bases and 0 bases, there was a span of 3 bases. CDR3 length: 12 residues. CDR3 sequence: CASSPSTDTQYF. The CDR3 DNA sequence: TGTGCCAGCAGTCCTAGCACAGATACGCAGTATTTT.

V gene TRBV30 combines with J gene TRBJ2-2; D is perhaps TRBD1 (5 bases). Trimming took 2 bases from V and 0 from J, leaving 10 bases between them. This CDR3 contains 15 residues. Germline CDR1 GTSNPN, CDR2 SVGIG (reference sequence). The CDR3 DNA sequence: TGTGCCTGGAGTTTAGGGGCCACGAACACCGGGGAGCTGTTTTTT. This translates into CAWSLGATNTGELFF.

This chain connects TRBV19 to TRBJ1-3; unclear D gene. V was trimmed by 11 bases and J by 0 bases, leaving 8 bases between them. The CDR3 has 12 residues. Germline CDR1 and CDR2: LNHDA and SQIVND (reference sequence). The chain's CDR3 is CASGHSGNTIYF. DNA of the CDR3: TGTGCCTCAGGTCACTCTGGAAACACCATATATTTT. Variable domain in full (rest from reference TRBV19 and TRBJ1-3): DGGITQSPKYLFRKEGQNVTLSCEQNLNHDAMYWYRQDPGQGLRLIYYSQIVNDFQKGDIAEGYSVSREKKESFPLTVTSAQKNPTAFYLCASGHSGNTIYFGEGSWLTVV.

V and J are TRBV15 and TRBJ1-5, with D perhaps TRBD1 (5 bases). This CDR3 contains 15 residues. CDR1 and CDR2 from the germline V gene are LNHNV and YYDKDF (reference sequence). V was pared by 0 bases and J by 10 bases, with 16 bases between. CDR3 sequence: CATSRDRAGGAPQHF. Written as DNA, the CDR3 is TGTGCCACCAGCAGAGACCGGGCGGGAGGGGCTCCCCAGCATTTT.

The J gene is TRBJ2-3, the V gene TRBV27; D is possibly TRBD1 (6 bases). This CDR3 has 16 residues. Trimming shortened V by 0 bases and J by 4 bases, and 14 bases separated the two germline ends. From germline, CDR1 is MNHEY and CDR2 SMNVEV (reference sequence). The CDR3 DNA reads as TGTGCCAGCAGTTTATCTAGATGGGCAGGGGCAGATACGCAGTATTTT. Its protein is CASSLSRWAGADTQYF.

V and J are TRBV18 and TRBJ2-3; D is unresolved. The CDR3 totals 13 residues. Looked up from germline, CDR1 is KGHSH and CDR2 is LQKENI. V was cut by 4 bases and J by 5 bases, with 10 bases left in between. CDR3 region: CASSLRPQDTQYF. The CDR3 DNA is TGTGCCAGCTCACTCCGCCCACAAGATACGCAGTATTTT. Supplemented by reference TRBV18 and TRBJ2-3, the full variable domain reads NAGVMQNPRHLVRRRGQEARLRCSPMKGHSHVYWYRQLPEEGLKFMVYLQKENIIDESGMPKERFSAEFPKEGPSILRIQQVVRGDSAAYFCASSLRPQDTQYFGPGTRLTVL.

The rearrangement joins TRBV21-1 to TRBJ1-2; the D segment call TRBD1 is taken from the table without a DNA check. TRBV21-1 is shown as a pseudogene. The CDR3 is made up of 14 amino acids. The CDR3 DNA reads TGTGCCAGCAGCAAAAACGTGCAGGGCTATGGCTACACCTTC. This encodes CASSKNVQGYGYTF.

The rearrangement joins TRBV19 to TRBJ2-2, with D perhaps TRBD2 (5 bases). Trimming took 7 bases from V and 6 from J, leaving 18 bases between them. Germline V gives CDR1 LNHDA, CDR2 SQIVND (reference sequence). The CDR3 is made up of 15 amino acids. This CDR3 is CASTGLVAGAGELFF. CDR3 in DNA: TGTGCCAGTACGGGTCTAGTGGCGGGCGCCGGGGAGCTGTTTTTT.

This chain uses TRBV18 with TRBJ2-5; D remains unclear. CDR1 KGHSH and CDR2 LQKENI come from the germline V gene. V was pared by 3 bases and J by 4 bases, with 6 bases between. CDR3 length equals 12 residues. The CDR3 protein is CASSPTRETQYF. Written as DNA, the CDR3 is TGTGCCAGCTCACCTACAAGAGAGACCCAGTACTTC.

As DNA, the CDR3 is TGTGCCAGCGGATATCCAGGGGATGGCAATCAGCCCCAGCATTTT. It yields the protein CASGYPGDGNQPQHF. The chain employs TRBV2 and TRBJ1-5, with D perhaps matching TRBD1 (6 bases). From germline, CDR1 is SNHLY and CDR2 FYNNEI. Trimming removed 8 bases from V and 2 bases from J, with 16 bases in between. CDR3 length: 15 amino acids.